Presented here are 30 T cell receptor beta chains from one specimen sequenced in a study of cytomegalovirus exposure and HLA in healthy donors. Researchers ran the PCR with 60 Vbeta and 13 Jbeta primers. Here immunoSEQ multiplex PCR was the method, and the copy in TCRdb shows in-frame clones only, minus some. Found here are some 120,000 clones, about four fifths of them singletons; the top ten hold approximately 9.1%. The specimen sequenced was PBMCs. The receptors originated from a woman aged 50 to 65 in good health and CMV-seropositive.

The rearrangement links TRBV15 to TRBJ2-3, with 8 positions matching TRBD2. This CDR3 comprises 18 residues. The ends lost 1 base at V and 6 bases at J; junction bases unmatched: 15. From germline, CDR1 is LNHNV and CDR2 YYDKDF (reference sequence). The CDR3 sequence is CATSRVGRQRGFSDTQYF. The CDR3 bases are TGTGCCACCAGCAGAGTCGGGCGCCAGCGGGGGTTTAGCGATACGCAGTATTTT.

V and J are TRBV9 and TRBJ2-3; possibly TRBD2 for D (5 bases). The V gene's germline CDR1 is SGDLS and CDR2 YYNGEE. Trimming removed 1 base from V and 2 bases from J, with 8 bases in between. The CDR3 loop spans 14 amino acids. The CDR3 DNA follows: TGTGCCAGCAGCGTATTAGCGACCACAGATACGCAGTATTTT. Amino acid sequence: CASSVLATTDTQYF.

V and J are TRBV10-3 and TRBJ1-1, with 10 bases lining up with TRBD1. Germline CDR1 is ENHRY and CDR2 is SYGVKD. V was clipped by 6 bases and J by 5 bases; unmatched bases: 3. The CDR3 is 13 residues long. CDR3: CAIRTGGGTEAFF. The CDR3 nucleotides read TGTGCCATCAGGACAGGGGGCGGTACTGAAGCTTTCTTT.

This rearrangement joins TRBV7-2 to TRBJ2-7; 16 bases map to TRBD2. With 5 bases clipped from V and 6 bases from J, the junction kept 7 bases outside the gene matches. Germline V gene lookup returns CDR1 SGHTA and CDR2 FQGNSA. The CDR3 loop spans 16 amino acids. This chain's CDR3 is CASSLLGTSGRVEQYF. DNA of the CDR3: TGTGCCAGCAGCCTACTAGGGACTAGCGGGAGGGTCGAGCAGTACTTC. Full variable domain (rest looked up from reference TRBV7-2 and TRBJ2-7): GAGVSQSPSNKVTEKGKDVELRCDPISGHTALYWYRQSLGQGLEFLIYFQGNSAPDKSGLPSDRFSAERTGGSVSTLTIQRTQQEDSAVYLCASSLLGTSGRVEQYFGPGTRLTVT.

This clone showed up just a few times. This CDR3 is CASRKGIHDNTEAFF. In DNA form, the CDR3 reads TGTGCCAGCAGAAAGGGGATCCACGACAACACTGAAGCTTTCTTT. The rearrangement links TRBV6-1 to TRBJ1-1, with D tentatively TRBD1 (5 bases). V gave up 6 bases and J gave up 2 bases, with 16 bases separating them. This CDR3 region has 15 residues. Germline V gene lookup returns CDR1 MNHNS and CDR2 SASEGT.

This chain connects TRBV14 to TRBJ2-1; D may be TRBD2 (7 bases). In germline, CDR1 is SGHDN, CDR2 FVKESK. V dropped 1 base and J dropped 4 bases, with 14 bases sitting between them. The CDR3 contains 16 residues. The CDR3 reads CASSQVRGARYNEQFF. In DNA form, the CDR3 reads TGTGCCAGCAGCCAAGTTCGGGGGGCGAGATACAATGAGCAGTTCTTC. Using reference TRBV14 and TRBJ2-1 for the parts outside the CDR3, the full variable domain is EAGVTQFPSHSVIEKGQTVTLRCDPISGHDNLYWYRRVMGKEIKFLLHFVKESKQDESGMPNNRFLAERTGGTYSTLKVQPAELEDSGVYFCASSQVRGARYNEQFFGPGTRLTVL.

The rearrangement joins TRBV19 to TRBJ1-2; 8 bases match TRBD1. CDR1 is LNHDA, CDR2 SQIVND, per germline (reference sequence). V lost 4 bases and J lost 4; bases outside the gene matches: 8. The CDR3 sequence is 15 residues long. CDR3 in amino acids: CASSNLRTGTYGYTF. The CDR3 coding sequence is TGTGCCAGTAGTAACCTTCGGACAGGGACCTATGGCTACACCTTC.

In regard to this clone: An end of the junction does not agree with germline; a read error may underlie this. This chain joins TRBV6-6 and TRBJ2-2; possibly TRBD2 for D (5 bases). This CDR3 region has 13 residues. Germline assignment: CDR1 MNHNY and CDR2 SVGAGI (reference sequence). The CDR3 reads CASSYSTTGELSF. CDR3 DNA sequence: TGTGCCAGCAGTTACTCGACCACCGGGGAGCTGTCTTTT.

The V gene is TRBV7-9, the J gene TRBJ2-1; maybe TRBD2 (6 bases). CDR1 and CDR2 from the germline V gene are SEHNR and FQNEAQ (reference sequence). V was cut by 8 bases and J by 2 bases, with 22 bases left in between. This CDR3 has 17 residues. The CDR3 reads CASENRAGKSPYNEQFF. CDR3 nucleotides: TGTGCCAGCGAGAATCGGGCGGGAAAATCCCCCTACAATGAGCAGTTCTTC.

The J gene is TRBJ1-2, the V gene TRBV27; 10 bases are shared with TRBD1. The CDR3 covers 16 residues. J gave up 1 base and V 6 bases, and 8 bases lay outside the gene matches. Germline lookup yields CDR1 MNHEY and CDR2 SMNVEV (reference sequence). In nucleotides, the CDR3 is TGTGCCAGCAGAGGGACAGGGGCAACTTATAACTATGGCTACACCTTC. Its translation is CASRGTGATYNYGYTF.

This clone was observed at least ten times. The CDR3 region is CASSEQTGVSNTEAFF. As DNA, the CDR3 is TGTGCCAGCAGTGAACAAACAGGGGTCTCGAACACTGAAGCTTTCTTT. The gene calls are TRBV6-1 and TRBJ1-1; 7 bases are shared with TRBD1. The CDR3 runs 16 residues. V trimming: 2 bases; J trimming: 1 base; junction bases outside the gene matches: 7. Germline CDR1 and CDR2: MNHNS and SASEGT.

The rearrangement uses TRBV2 and TRBJ2-7; weak D call: TRBD1 (7 bases). V lost 7 bases, J lost 1 base, and 14 bases lay in between. Germline assignment: CDR1 SNHLY and CDR2 FYNNEI. The CDR3 has 14 residues. CDR3 region: CASIRGTASYEQYF. The CDR3 DNA is TGTGCCAGCATCCGCGGGACAGCTTCCTACGAGCAGTACTTC.

This clone was seen once. The rearrangement links TRBV7-9 to TRBJ2-5, with TRBD1 as a possible D gene (5 bases). The V gene's germline CDR1 is SEHNR and CDR2 FQNEAQ (reference sequence). Trimming took 2 bases from V and 3 from J, leaving 10 bases between them. The length of the CDR3 is 14 residues. The CDR3 region is CASSLLGVEETQYF. For the CDR3, the DNA is TGTGCCAGCAGCTTATTAGGGGTGGAAGAGACCCAGTACTTC.

The chain couples TRBV10-3 to TRBJ2-5; 7 bases are a match to TRBD1. CDR1 ENHRY and CDR2 SYGVKD come from the germline V gene. CDR3 length: 14 residues. J gave up 5 bases and V 8 bases, and 11 bases lay outside the gene matches. CDR3 in amino acids: CAISTGVRTETQYF. CDR3 DNA sequence: TGTGCCATCTCAACAGGGGTCCGGACGGAGACCCAGTACTTC.

Only one count was recorded for this clone. V usage is TRBV18 and J usage is TRBJ1-6; D unresolved. V was cut by 3 bases and J by 7 bases, with 7 bases left in between. Germline CDR1 KGHSH, CDR2 LQKENI. The CDR3 spans 13 residues. CDR3 residues: CASSPAENSPLHF. The CDR3 nucleotides are TGTGCCAGCTCACCCGCGGAGAATTCACCCCTCCACTTT.

The chain has TRBV28 and TRBJ1-6; 8 bases align to TRBD1. Trimming at V came to 7 bases and at J to 7 bases, leaving 6 bases not matched to a gene. This CDR3 is built from 14 residues. Looked up from germline, CDR1 is MDHEN and CDR2 is SYDVKM. The CDR3 DNA reads TGTGCCAGCAACCCGACAGGGGTAAATTCACCCCTCCACTTT. It translates to CASNPTGVNSPLHF.

The chain links TRBV19 to TRBJ2-7, with D possibly matching TRBD1 (7 bases). Germline V CDR1 and CDR2: LNHDA, SQIVND (reference sequence). This CDR3 spans 15 amino acids. V gave up 5 bases and J gave up 5 bases, with 19 bases separating them. The CDR3 nucleotides read TGTGCCAGTAGTTCGGGGGCAGGGGGAGACCACGAGCAGTACTTC. It codes for CASSSGAGGDHEQYF. Supplemented by reference TRBV19 and TRBJ2-7, the full variable domain reads DGGITQSPKYLFRKEGQNVTLSCEQNLNHDAMYWYRQDPGQGLRLIYYSQIVNDFQKGDIAEGYSVSREKKESFPLTVTSAQKNPTAFYLCASSSGAGGDHEQYFGPGTRLTVT.

The V and J genes are TRBV4-1 and TRBJ1-1; 8 nucleotides line up with TRBD1. V was clipped by 0 bases and J by 5 bases; unmatched bases: 5. Germline V lookup: CDR1 MGHRA, CDR2 YSYEKL. The CDR3 totals 15 residues. CDR3 nucleotide sequence: TGCGCCAGCAGCCAAGATATCCGACAGGGGACTGAAGCTTTCTTT. This sequence encodes CASSQDIRQGTEAFF.

This clone came up once. The chain combines TRBV5-4 with TRBJ2-2; D may be TRBD1 (6 bases). The CDR3 totals 16 residues. V lost 0 bases and J lost 5, with 14 bases in between. Germline V gives CDR1 SGHNT, CDR2 YYREEE (reference sequence). CDR3 nucleotides: TGTGCCAGCAGCTTGGCCCCGACAGGTGCTACCGGGGAGCTGTTTTTT. Amino acids: CASSLAPTGATGELFF.

The V call is TRBV5-4, the J call TRBJ2-2; D possibly corresponds to TRBD2 (5 bases). CDR3 length equals 13 residues. CDR1 is SGHNT, CDR2 YYREEE, per germline (reference sequence). Trimming took off 9 bases at V and 1 base at J, with 10 bases between the two ends. In nucleotides, the CDR3 is TGTGCCACGGGGTCACGGAACACCGGGGAGCTGTTTTTT. As protein: CATGSRNTGELFF.

The rearrangement uses TRBV6-5 and TRBJ1-6; D unresolved. The V and J ends lost 0 bases and 12 bases respectively, with 6 bases between them. This CDR3 contains 12 residues. Germline V gives CDR1 MNHEY, CDR2 SVGAGI. CDR3 nucleotide sequence: TGTGCCAGCAGTTACTCCGCAGGACCCCTCCACTTT. Its protein product is CASSYSAGPLHF.

The J gene is TRBJ2-5, the V gene TRBV2, with 8 bases that match TRBD1. J was trimmed by 5 bases and V by 4 bases; bases with no gene match: 9. Germline CDR1 SNHLY, CDR2 FYNNEI. This CDR3 is 15 amino acids long. CDR3 nucleotides: TGTGCCAGCAGTGTTCAAGGACAGGGTGGTGAGACCCAGTACTTC. This translates into CASSVQGQGGETQYF.

J is TRBJ2-7 and V is TRBV15; 9 nucleotides align to TRBD1. The germline V gene encodes CDR1 LNHNV and CDR2 YYDKDF (reference sequence). The CDR3 has 15 residues. The trim removed 3 bases at V and 1 base at J, leaving 4 bases unmatched. This CDR3 reads CATSRETGGSYEQYF. The CDR3 nucleotides are TGTGCCACCAGCAGGGAGACAGGGGGATCCTACGAGCAGTACTTC.

Notes on this clone: This specimen includes other DNA sequences encoding the same CDR3. The genes are TRBV5-1 and TRBJ1-2, with TRBD1 matching 11 bases. The CDR3 contains 15 residues. Germline trimming cut 4 bases from V and 5 bases from J; bases unmatched to any gene: 7. Germline CDR1 SGHRS, CDR2 YFSETQ. The chain's CDR3 is CASSLGQGAGYGYTF. The CDR3 region has the DNA TGCGCCAGCAGCCTAGGACAGGGGGCAGGATATGGCTACACCTTC.

A single count supports this clone. The chain links TRBV30 to TRBJ1-2, with D tentatively TRBD1 (5 bases). The CDR3 consists of 14 residues. Trimming removed 0 bases at V and 2 bases at J, with 10 bases between. Germline CDR1 and CDR2: GTSNPN and SVGIG (reference sequence). The CDR3 region is CAWSVGASNYGYTF. CDR3 nucleotide sequence: TGTGCCTGGAGTGTTGGGGCTTCCAACTATGGCTACACCTTC.

This clone was seen a handful of times. This chain links TRBV10-1 with TRBJ2-7; 9 bases are shared with TRBD2. Germline V gene sequence: CDR1 WNHNN, CDR2 SYGVQD (reference sequence). V was pared by 8 bases and J by 4 bases, with 9 bases of the junction left unmatched. This CDR3 spans 14 amino acids. CDR3 loop: CASYEAGGVYEQYF. The CDR3 region has the DNA TGCGCCAGCTATGAAGCGGGAGGAGTTTACGAGCAGTACTTC.

The chain combines TRBV9 with TRBJ2-7; D might be TRBD2 (6 bases). The CDR3 is 15 amino acids. Trimming took off 4 bases at V and 6 bases at J, with 20 bases between the two ends. Germline-derived CDR1 and CDR2 are SGDLS and YYNGEE. CDR3 nucleotide sequence: TGTGCCAGCAGCCCCTCTTCCCGCGGGGCCGTCGAGCAGTACTTC. Protein sequence: CASSPSSRGAVEQYF.

The rearrangement links TRBV4-3 to TRBJ1-6; a possible D gene is TRBD1 (5 bases). The V and J ends lost 1 base and 3 bases respectively, with 10 bases between them. The germline V gene has CDR1 LGHNA and CDR2 YSLEER. The CDR3 spans 16 residues. The CDR3 bases are TGCGCCAGCAGCCAAGTCGGGAGGGGCTATAATTCACCCCTCCACTTT. This sequence encodes CASSQVGRGYNSPLHF.

The V call is TRBV7-2, the J call TRBJ2-1, with TRBD2 identical over 8 bases. CDR1 SGHTA and CDR2 FQGNSA come from the germline V gene. V lost 4 bases to trimming and J lost 12 bases; unmatched junction nucleotides: 14. This CDR3 is 15 amino acids long. CDR3: CASSSTGLGLLGQFF. CDR3 DNA sequence: TGTGCCAGCAGCTCCACGGGACTAGGATTATTGGGGCAGTTCTTC.

V usage is TRBV11-2 and J usage is TRBJ2-7, with D perhaps TRBD1 (5 bases). V was trimmed by 3 bases and J by 3 bases, leaving 15 bases between them. Per the germline V gene, CDR1 is SGHAT and CDR2 is FQNNGV. The CDR3 is 15 residues long. The CDR3 reads CASSLSLGENYEQYF. Written as DNA, the CDR3 is TGTGCCAGCAGCTTGTCCCTAGGGGAAAACTACGAGCAGTACTTC. The full variable domain, with the rest looked up from reference TRBV11-2 and TRBJ2-7, is EAGVAQSPRYKIIEKRQSVAFWCNPISGHATLYWYQQILGQGPKLLIQFQNNGVVDDSQLPKDRFSAERLKGVDSTLKIQPAKLEDSAVYLCASSLSLGENYEQYFGPGTRLTVT.